The sequence of this T cell receptor (beta chain) was determined in a study of radiotherapy plus CTLA-4 blockade in lung cancer. Study outcomes and limitations: Radiotherapy plus ipilimumab was followed by expansion in blood of tumor-derived TCR clones.

This clone was found a few times. Its antigen is undetermined. Enrolled patients, whose metastatic non-small-cell lung cancer was chemo-refractory, received focal radiation plus CTLA-4 blockade with ipilimumab. The protocol was immunoSEQ multiplex PCR, while the TCRdb copy is restricted to in-frame clones and leaves out a portion. The sample has fewer than 65,000 clones, 70% to 80% seen once. This CDR3 contains 13 residues. The ends lost 5 bases at V and 2 bases at J; junction bases unmatched: 2. The germline CDR1 and CDR2 sequences are MNHNY and SVGAGI (reference sequence). Specimen: peripheral blood, collected from a patient treated with radiotherapy plus ipilimumab. This sequence joins TRBV6-6 and TRBJ2-5, with 7 nucleotides matching TRBD1. This TCR was recovered from a human donor with non-small cell lung cancer who had a complete response to radiotherapy plus ipilimumab. The CDR3 reads CASSGTEQETQYF. The CDR3 DNA is TGTGCCAGCAGTGGGACAGAGCAAGAGACCCAGTACTTC.